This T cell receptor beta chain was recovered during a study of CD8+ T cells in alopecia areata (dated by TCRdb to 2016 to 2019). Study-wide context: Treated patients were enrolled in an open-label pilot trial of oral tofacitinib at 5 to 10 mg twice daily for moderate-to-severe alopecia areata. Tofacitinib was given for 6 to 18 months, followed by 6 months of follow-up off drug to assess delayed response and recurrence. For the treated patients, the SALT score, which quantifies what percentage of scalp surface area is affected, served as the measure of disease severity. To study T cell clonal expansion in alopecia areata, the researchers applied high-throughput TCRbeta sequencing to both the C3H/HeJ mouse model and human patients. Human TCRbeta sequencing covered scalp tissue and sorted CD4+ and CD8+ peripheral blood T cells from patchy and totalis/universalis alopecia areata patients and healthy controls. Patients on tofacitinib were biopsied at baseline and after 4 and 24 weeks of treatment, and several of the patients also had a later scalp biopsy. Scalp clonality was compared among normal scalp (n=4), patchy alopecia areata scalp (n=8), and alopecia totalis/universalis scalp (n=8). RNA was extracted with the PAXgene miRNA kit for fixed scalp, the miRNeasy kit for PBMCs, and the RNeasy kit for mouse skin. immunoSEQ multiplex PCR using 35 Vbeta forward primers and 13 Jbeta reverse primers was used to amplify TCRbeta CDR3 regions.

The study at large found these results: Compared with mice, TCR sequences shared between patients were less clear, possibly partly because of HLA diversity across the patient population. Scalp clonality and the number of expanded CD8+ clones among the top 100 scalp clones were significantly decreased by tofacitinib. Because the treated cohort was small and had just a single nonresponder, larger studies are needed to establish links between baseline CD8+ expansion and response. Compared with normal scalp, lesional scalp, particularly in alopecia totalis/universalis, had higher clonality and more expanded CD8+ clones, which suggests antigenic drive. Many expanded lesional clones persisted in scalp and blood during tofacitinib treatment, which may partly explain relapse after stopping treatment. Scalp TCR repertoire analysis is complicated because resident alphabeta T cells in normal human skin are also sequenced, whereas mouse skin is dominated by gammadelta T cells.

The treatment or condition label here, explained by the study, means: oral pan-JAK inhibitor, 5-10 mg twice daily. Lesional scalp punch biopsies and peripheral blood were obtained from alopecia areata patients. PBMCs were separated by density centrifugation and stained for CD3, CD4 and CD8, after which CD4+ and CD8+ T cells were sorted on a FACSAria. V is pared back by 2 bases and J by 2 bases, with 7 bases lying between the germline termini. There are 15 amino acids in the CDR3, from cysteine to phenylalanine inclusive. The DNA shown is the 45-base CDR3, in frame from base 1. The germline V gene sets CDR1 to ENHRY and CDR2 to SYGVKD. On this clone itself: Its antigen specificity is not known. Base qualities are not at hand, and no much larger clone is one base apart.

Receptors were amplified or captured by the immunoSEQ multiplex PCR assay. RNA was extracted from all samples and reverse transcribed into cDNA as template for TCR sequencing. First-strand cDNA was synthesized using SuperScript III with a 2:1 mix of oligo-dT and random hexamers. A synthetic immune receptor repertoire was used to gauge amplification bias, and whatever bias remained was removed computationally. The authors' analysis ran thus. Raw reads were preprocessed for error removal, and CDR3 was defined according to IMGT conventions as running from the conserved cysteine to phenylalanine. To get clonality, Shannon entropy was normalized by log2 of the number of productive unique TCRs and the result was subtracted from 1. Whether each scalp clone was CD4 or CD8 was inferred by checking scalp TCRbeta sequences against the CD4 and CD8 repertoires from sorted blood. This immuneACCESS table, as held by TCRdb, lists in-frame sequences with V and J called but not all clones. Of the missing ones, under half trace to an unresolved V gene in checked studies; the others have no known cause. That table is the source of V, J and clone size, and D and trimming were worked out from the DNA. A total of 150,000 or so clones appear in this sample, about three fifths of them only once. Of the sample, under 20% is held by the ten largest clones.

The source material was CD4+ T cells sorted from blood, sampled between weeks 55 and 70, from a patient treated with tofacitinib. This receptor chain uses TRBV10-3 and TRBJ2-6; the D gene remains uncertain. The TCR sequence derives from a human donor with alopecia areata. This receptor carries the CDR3 CAISERQPGANVLTF. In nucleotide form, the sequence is TGTGCCATCAGTGAGCGCCAACCTGGGGCCAACGTCCTGACTTTC.